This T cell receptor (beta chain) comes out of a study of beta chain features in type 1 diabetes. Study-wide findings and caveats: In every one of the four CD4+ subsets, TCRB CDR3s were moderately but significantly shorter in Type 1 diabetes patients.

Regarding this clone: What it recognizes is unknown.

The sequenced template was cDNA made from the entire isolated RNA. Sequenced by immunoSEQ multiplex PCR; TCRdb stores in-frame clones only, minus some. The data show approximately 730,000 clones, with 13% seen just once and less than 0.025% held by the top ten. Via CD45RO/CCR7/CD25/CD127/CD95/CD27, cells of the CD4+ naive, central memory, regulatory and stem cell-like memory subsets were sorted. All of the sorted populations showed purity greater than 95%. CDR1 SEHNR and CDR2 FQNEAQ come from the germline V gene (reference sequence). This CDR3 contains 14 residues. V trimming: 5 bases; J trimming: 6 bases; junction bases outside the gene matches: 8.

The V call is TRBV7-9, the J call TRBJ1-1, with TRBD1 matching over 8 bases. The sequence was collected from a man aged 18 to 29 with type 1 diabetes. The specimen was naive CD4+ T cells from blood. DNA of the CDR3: TGTGCCAGCAGCCTCGTAGGGACAGGAGCTGAAGCTTTCTTT. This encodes CASSLVGTGAEAFF.